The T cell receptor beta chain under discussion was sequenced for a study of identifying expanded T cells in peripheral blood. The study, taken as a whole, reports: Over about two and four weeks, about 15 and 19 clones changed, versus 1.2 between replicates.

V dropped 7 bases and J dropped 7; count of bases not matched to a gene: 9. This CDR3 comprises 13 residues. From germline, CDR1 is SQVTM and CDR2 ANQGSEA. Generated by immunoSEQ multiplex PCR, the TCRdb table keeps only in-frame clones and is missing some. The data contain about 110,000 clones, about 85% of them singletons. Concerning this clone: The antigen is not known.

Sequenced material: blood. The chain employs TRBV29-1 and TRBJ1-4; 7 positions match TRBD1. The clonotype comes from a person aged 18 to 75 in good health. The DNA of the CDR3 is TGCAGCGGCCAAGGGGGCGCAAGTGAAAAACTGTTTTTT. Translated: CSGQGGASEKLFF.